This T cell receptor (beta chain) was observed in a study of T cell changes during pregnancy in multiple sclerosis. Data came from immunoSEQ multiplex PCR; TCRdb stores just in-frame clones and leaves some out. Of around 59,000 clones in the sample, almost 95% were seen once. The CDR3 runs 17 residues. CDR1 and CDR2 (germline): PRHDT, FYEKMQ (reference sequence). V shed 0 bases, J shed 0 bases, and the junction held 4 bases outside the gene matches. The chain combines TRBV13 with TRBJ1-4; 7 nucleotides match TRBD1. This sample comprised peripheral blood, obtained in the first trimester of pregnancy. This TCR came from a female donor with multiple sclerosis, enrolled in a pregnancy study. CDR3 loop: CASSLGGQSTTNEKLFF. CDR3 DNA sequence: TGTGCCAGCAGCTTAGGGGGACAGAGTACAACTAATGAAAAACTGTTTTTT.